This T cell receptor (beta chain) came from a study of CD8 T cells in ankylosing spondylitis. The study's findings and limits: It appeared that ankylosing spondylitis blood was characterized by a TCR beta motif of fewer than ten highly homologous variants. Past research had described some motif variants in reactive arthritis synovial fluid and blood.

This clonotype was observed many times. What it recognizes is unknown. The CDR3 length is 14 residues. V was trimmed by 5 bases and J by 5 bases, leaving 15 bases between them. Germline CDR1 is MNHEY and CDR2 is SMNVEV (reference sequence). From the 5' RACE reads, TCRdb called clonotypes with MiXCR, one entry per CDR3 protein. The sample has 300,000 to 400,000 distinct CDR3 sequences; roughly 15% are singletons. The V call is TRBV27, the J call TRBJ1-1; D is unclear. The source is a male donor with ankylosing spondylitis or in good health (not recorded which). The sample taken for sequencing was blood, either unsorted or a sorted T cell fraction (not recorded which). CDR3 nucleotides: TGTGCCAGCAGTCTCTCGCGGGGAGAGACTGAAGCTTTCTTT. This gives the protein CASSLSRGETEAFF.